The 21 T cell receptor beta chains below all came from one sample that was sequenced in a study of blood T cell repertoires in COVID-19. Libraries were prepared by immunoSEQ multiplex PCR; TCRdb keeps only in-frame clonotypes and omits some of them. The sample has 90,000 to 100,000 clones, around 85% seen once; the top ten hold over 35%. The sample taken for sequencing was peripheral blood. The receptors here all came from a man older than 75 with acute or convalescent COVID-19.

The chain has TRBV7-2 and TRBJ2-1; no definite D call. Trimming removed 1 base at V and 9 bases at J, with 13 bases between. Germline CDR1 reads SGHTA; CDR2 reads FQGNSA. This CDR3 is built from 14 residues. CDR3: CASSLVVGVGEQFF. CDR3 in DNA: TGTGCCAGCAGCTTAGTTGTGGGCGTGGGTGAGCAGTTCTTC.

The gene calls are TRBV6-2 or TRBV6-3 and TRBJ2-7; 12 bases match TRBD2. Germline values: CDR1 MNHEY, CDR2 SVGEGT. The ends lost 5 bases at V and 1 base at J; junction bases unmatched: 6. The length of the CDR3 is 16 residues. CDR3 coding DNA: TGTGCCAGCAGTGACGGACTAGCGGGGTCTTCCTACGAGCAGTACTTC. It codes for CASSDGLAGSSYEQYF.

The rearrangement joins TRBV30 to TRBJ1-3; perhaps TRBD1 as D (6 bases). The CDR3 sequence is 16 residues long. From germline, CDR1 is GTSNPN and CDR2 SVGIG (reference sequence). The ends were cut back, 1 base at V and 0 bases at J, with 13 bases in the middle. CDR3 residues: CAWSETGFSSGNTIYF. Written as DNA, the CDR3 is TGTGCCTGGAGTGAGACAGGTTTTAGCTCTGGAAACACCATATATTTT.

The chain recombines TRBV4-3 with TRBJ1-1; TRBD1 matches 11 bases. Germline V gives CDR1 LGHNA, CDR2 YSLEER. Trimming cost V 3 bases and J 5 bases; bases outside gene matches: 5. The CDR3 is 15 amino acids. The CDR3 sequence is CASSQWTGGGTEAFF. Written as DNA, the CDR3 is TGCGCCAGCAGCCAGTGGACAGGGGGCGGAACTGAAGCTTTCTTT.

This chain joins TRBV27 and TRBJ1-5, with TRBD1 matching 10 bases. Germline CDR1 is MNHEY and CDR2 is SMNVEV (reference sequence). CDR3 length: 16 residues. Trimming took 6 bases from V and 3 from J; bases not matched to a gene: 8. The CDR3 DNA reads as TGTGCCAGCAGGACAGGGGGCACGGGCCTCAATCAGCCCCAGCATTTT. Amino acids: CASRTGGTGLNQPQHF.

The V call is TRBV7-2, the J call TRBJ1-1, with 8 bases fitting TRBD1. After removal of 1 base from V and 0 bases from J, the junction contained 4 bases not matched to a gene. The CDR3 is made up of 16 amino acids. CDR1 is SGHTA, CDR2 FQGNSA, per germline. This CDR3 reads CASSLETGAMNTEAFF. The CDR3 DNA reads TGTGCCAGCAGCTTAGAGACAGGGGCCATGAACACTGAAGCTTTCTTT.

The chain links TRBV7-8 to TRBJ2-7; 9 bases line up with TRBD1. Germline-derived CDR1 and CDR2 are SGHVS and FQNEAQ. The ends lost 5 bases at V and 0 bases at J; junction bases unmatched: 11. CDR3 size: 17 residues. Here the CDR3 reads CASSRDRVPLSSYEQYF. The CDR3 DNA follows: TGTGCCAGCAGCCGGGACAGGGTACCCTTAAGCTCCTACGAGCAGTACTTC.

This clone was observed a handful of times. The V gene is TRBV7-3, the J gene TRBJ2-2; perhaps TRBD1 as D (6 bases). The CDR3 runs 14 residues. V lost 6 bases and J lost 0, with 8 bases in between. Germline CDR1 and CDR2: SGHTA and FQGTGA. CDR3 loop: CASSRDTNTGELFF. The CDR3 bases are TGTGCCAGCAGTCGGGACACGAACACCGGGGAGCTGTTTTTT.

The chain has TRBV27 and TRBJ2-7; 8 bases match TRBD2. The V segment lost 4 bases and the J segment 6 bases; nucleotides outside the gene matches: 8. The CDR3 is 14 residues long. Germline V gene lookup returns CDR1 MNHEY and CDR2 SMNVEV (reference sequence). This chain's CDR3 is CASSSLGSGVEQYF. The CDR3 nucleotides read TGTGCCAGCAGTTCCCTGGGTAGCGGGGTCGAGCAGTACTTC.

This chain links TRBV25-1 with TRBJ2-2; D is perhaps TRBD2 (5 bases). Trimming took 3 bases from V and 2 from J, leaving 7 bases between them. The CDR3 extends over 14 amino acids. Germline assignment: CDR1 MGHDK and CDR2 SYGVNS. The CDR3 DNA follows: TGTGCCAGCAGTGAGCGACTAAACACCGGGGAGCTGTTTTTT. Translated: CASSERLNTGELFF.

The count of this clone is one. This rearrangement joins TRBV6-5 to TRBJ1-2; possibly TRBD1 for D (5 bases). Germline CDR1 and CDR2: MNHEY and SVGAGI. The V and J ends lost 4 bases and 3 bases respectively, with 15 bases between them. The CDR3 extends over 15 amino acids. In nucleotides, the CDR3 is TGTGCCAGCAGTTTTTCGGGTGCGGGGCACTATGGCTACACCTTC. This translates into CASSFSGAGHYGYTF.

The genes are TRBV14 and TRBJ2-7; D may be TRBD1 (5 bases). This CDR3 contains 14 residues. Trimming removed 0 bases at V and 3 bases at J, with 9 bases between. Germline-derived CDR1 and CDR2 are SGHDN and FVKESK. This CDR3 is CASSQDRVRYEQYF. CDR3 sequence (DNA): TGTGCCAGCAGCCAAGACAGGGTCCGCTACGAGCAGTACTTC.

The chain is built from TRBV19 and TRBJ2-5, with D possibly TRBD1 on 7 matching bases. The germline V gene has CDR1 LNHDA and CDR2 SQIVND (reference sequence). The CDR3 is made up of 15 amino acids. The V end lost 5 bases, the J end lost 4 bases, and 17 bases lay between the germline ends. CDR3 coding DNA: TGTGCCAGTAGTGATCGCTACAGGGGAGGAGAGACCCAGTACTTC. Encoded protein: CASSDRYRGGETQYF.

The gene calls are TRBV6-5 and TRBJ1-5; 9 nucleotides agree with TRBD1. Unmatched junction bases numbered 4, after V lost 6 bases and J lost 4 bases. This CDR3 is 14 amino acids long. The V gene's germline CDR1 is MNHEY and CDR2 SVGAGI. The CDR3 DNA is TGTGCCAGCAGCCGGGACAGGGAGAATCAGCCCCAGCATTTT. The encoded protein is CASSRDRENQPQHF.

The chain employs TRBV15 and TRBJ2-3; 9 nucleotides line up with TRBD1. The CDR3 is made up of 14 amino acids. Germline V gives CDR1 LNHNV, CDR2 YYDKDF (reference sequence). J was trimmed by 5 bases and V by 10 bases; bases with no gene match: 10. CDR3 sequence reads: CAIKQGAEGDTQYF. The CDR3 DNA sequence: TGTGCCATCAAACAGGGGGCGGAGGGAGATACGCAGTATTTT.

This clone was counted a single time. The chain couples TRBV5-1 to TRBJ2-6; TRBD1 matches at 9 bases. Germline-derived CDR1 and CDR2 are SGHRS and YFSETQ. The CDR3 is 17 residues long. Trimming cost V 0 bases and J 3 bases; bases outside gene matches: 4. CDR3 sequence (DNA): TGCGCCAGCAGCTTGGAACAGGGGGCGCTTGGGGCCAACGTCCTGACTTTC. This codes for CASSLEQGALGANVLTF.

The chain recombines TRBV5-4 with TRBJ1-1, with TRBD1 identical over 9 bases. The ends lost 6 bases at V and 3 bases at J; junction bases unmatched: 6. The CDR3 totals 14 residues. Per the germline V gene, CDR1 is SGHNT and CDR2 is YYREEE (reference sequence). DNA for the CDR3: TGTGCCAGCACCAAACAGGGGGCTCACACTGAAGCTTTCTTT. Translating gives CASTKQGAHTEAFF.

The genes are TRBV28 and TRBJ2-1; D perhaps matches TRBD2 (5 bases). Germline loops: CDR1 MDHEN, CDR2 SYDVKM. This CDR3 spans 13 amino acids. Trimming removed 1 base at V and 14 bases at J, with 15 bases between. CDR3 coding DNA: TGTGCCAGCAGTTTATTAGAACCGCCGGAGGAGTTCTTC. Its protein product is CASSLLEPPEEFF.

The J gene is TRBJ2-3, the V gene TRBV11-2; 7 nucleotides line up with TRBD2. The CDR3 contains 16 residues. Germline values: CDR1 SGHAT, CDR2 FQNNGV. The J segment lost 3 bases and the V segment lost 5 bases, leaving 11 bases of the junction unmatched. The CDR3 protein is CASSPTGGLWTDTQYF. In DNA form, the CDR3 reads TGTGCCAGCAGCCCGACGGGGGGTTTGTGGACAGATACGCAGTATTTT.

The V and J genes are TRBV7-9 and TRBJ2-7; 8 bases are shared with TRBD2. The ends lost 0 bases at V and 0 bases at J; junction bases unmatched: 1. This CDR3 is built from 15 residues. In germline, CDR1 is SEHNR, CDR2 FQNEAQ (reference sequence). The CDR3 DNA follows: TGTGCCAGCAGCTTAGCTAGCGGGACCTCCTACGAGCAGTACTTC. Translated: CASSLASGTSYEQYF.

CDR3 in DNA: TGTGCCAGCAGTGAATGGCCGGGGAACACTGAAGCTTTCTTT. Protein product: CASSEWPGNTEAFF. The chain recombines TRBV6-1 with TRBJ1-1; D gene ambiguous. The CDR3 consists of 14 residues. V gave up 2 bases and J gave up 1 base, with 8 bases separating them. Germline V gene sequence: CDR1 MNHNS, CDR2 SASEGT.